This T cell receptor (beta chain) was found in a study of molecular identifiers for immune sequencing clone quantification. This clonotype was recorded many times. Its specificity is unknown. It was from 20,000 to 1,000,000 sorted cells, with 10%, 30% or 50% RNA, that naive CD8 libraries came. A CD8+CD4-CCR7+CD45RA+ phenotype served as the sorting definition for naive CD8 T cells. Study-level results: Whereas naive cells kept under 1% of molecules in clones above 20 RNA copies, such clones held over 97% in effectors.

CDR3 length equals 15 residues. The J segment lost 2 bases and the V segment lost 3 bases, leaving 3 bases of the junction unmatched. Per the germline V gene, CDR1 is MNHEY and CDR2 is SMNVEV (reference sequence). Previously published methods and listed TCR primers were used for the bulk TCR libraries. TCRdb re-derived calls from the PCR reads in MiXCR, one entry per CDR3 protein. The data hold 600,000 to 650,000 distinct CDR3 sequences, with just under 20% observed a single time. The chain carries TRBV27 and TRBJ2-3; TRBD2 aligns across 9 bases. This TCR came from a human donor in good health. Some libraries in this study had Jurkat cell RNA spiked in. What was sequenced was naive CD8+ T cells from blood, with Jurkat cell RNA spiked in. The subset: FACS-sorted CD8+CD4-CCR7+CD45RA+ naive T cells. Here the CDR3 reads CASSFLAGVTDTQYF. The CDR3 DNA sequence: TGTGCCAGCAGTTTCTTAGCGGGGGTCACAGATACGCAGTATTTT.